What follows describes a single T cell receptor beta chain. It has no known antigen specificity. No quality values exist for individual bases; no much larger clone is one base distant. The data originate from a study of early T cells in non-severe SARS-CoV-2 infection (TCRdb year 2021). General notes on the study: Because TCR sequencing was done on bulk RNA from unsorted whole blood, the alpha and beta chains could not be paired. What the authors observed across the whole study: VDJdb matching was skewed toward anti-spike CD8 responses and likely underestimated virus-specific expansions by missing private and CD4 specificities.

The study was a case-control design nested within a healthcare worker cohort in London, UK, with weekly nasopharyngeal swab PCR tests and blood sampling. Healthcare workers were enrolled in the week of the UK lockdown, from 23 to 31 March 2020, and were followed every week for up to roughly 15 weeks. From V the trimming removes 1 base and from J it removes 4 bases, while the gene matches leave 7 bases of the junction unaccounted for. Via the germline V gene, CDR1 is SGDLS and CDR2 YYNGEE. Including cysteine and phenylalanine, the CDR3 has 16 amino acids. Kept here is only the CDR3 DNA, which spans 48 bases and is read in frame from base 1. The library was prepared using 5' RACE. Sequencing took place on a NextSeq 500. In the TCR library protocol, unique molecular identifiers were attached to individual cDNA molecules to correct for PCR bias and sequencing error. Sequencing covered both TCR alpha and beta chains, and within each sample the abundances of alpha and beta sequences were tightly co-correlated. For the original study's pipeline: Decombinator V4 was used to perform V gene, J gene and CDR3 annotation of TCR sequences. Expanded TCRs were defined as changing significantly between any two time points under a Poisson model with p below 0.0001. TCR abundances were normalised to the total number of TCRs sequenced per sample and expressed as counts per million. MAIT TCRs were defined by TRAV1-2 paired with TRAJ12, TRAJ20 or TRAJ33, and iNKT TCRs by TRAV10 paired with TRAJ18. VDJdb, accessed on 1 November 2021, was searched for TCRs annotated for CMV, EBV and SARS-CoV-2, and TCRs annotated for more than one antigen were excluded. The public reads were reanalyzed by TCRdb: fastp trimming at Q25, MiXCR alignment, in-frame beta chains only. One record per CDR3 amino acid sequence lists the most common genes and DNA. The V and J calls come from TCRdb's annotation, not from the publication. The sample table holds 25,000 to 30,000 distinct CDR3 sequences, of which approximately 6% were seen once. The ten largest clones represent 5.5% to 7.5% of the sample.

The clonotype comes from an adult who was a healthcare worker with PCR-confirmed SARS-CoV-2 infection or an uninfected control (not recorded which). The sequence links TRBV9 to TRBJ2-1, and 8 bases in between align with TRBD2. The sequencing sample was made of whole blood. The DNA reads TGTGCCAGCAGCGTATTCTGGAGCGGGGGTTACAATGAGCAGTTCTTC. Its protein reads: CASSVFWSGGYNEQFF.